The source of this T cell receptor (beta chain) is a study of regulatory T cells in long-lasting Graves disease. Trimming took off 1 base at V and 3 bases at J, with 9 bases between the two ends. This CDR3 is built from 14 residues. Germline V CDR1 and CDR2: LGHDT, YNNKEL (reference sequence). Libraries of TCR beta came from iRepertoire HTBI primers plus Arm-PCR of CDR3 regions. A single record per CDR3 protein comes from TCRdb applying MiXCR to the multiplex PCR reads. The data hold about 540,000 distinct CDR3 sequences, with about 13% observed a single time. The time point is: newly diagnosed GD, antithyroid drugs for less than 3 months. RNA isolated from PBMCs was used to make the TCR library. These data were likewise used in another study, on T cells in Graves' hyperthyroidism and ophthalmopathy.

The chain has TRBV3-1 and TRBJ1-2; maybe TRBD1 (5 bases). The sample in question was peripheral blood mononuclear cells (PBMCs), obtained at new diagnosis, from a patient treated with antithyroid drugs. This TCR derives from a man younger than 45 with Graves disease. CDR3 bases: TGTGCCAGCAGCCAAGCAGGGTCCGACTATGGCTACACCTTC. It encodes CASSQAGSDYGYTF.